This T cell receptor beta chain was identified in a study of blood T cell repertoires in COVID-19. About the study: Samples representing acute and convalescent COVID-19 were sourced from the United States, Italy and Spain. T cells, B-cell-depleted T cells, or PBMCs supplied cDNA or gDNA.

Sequencing used immunoSEQ multiplex PCR; TCRdb keeps in-frame clones, though not all of them. The table lists about 190,000 clones, roughly nine tenths of them singletons. Deletions cut 7 bases from V and 6 bases from J, with 20 bases between. The CDR3 contains 15 residues. In germline, CDR1 is SGHRS, CDR2 YFSETQ. This chain joins TRBV5-1 and TRBJ1-5; D unclear. Sequences were obtained from peripheral blood. The clonotype comes from a man aged 30-40 years with acute or convalescent COVID-19. The CDR3 region has the DNA TGCGCCAGCGGACTCGTAGAGCCCGGGCCTCAGCCCCAGCATTTT. Translating it yields CASGLVEPGPQPQHF.